This T cell receptor (beta chain) appears in the sequencing data of a study of T-cell memory formation after mild COVID-19. One entry per CDR3 protein results from TCRdb running MiXCR on the 5' RACE reads. The repertoire holds under 200,000 distinct CDR3 sequences, with roughly 12% as singletons. CDR1 is LGHNA and CDR2 is YSLEER in the germline V gene. V was clipped by 1 base and J by 8 bases, with 11 bases between them. This CDR3 contains 14 residues. This clonotype was found a few times. Input material: PBMCs or a T cell subset sorted from them (not recorded which). The rearrangement links TRBV4-3 to TRBJ1-4, with unresolved D. This TCR was recovered from a young man who had mild COVID-19 (a few samples of this study predate the infection). Cell type and time point are not known. In DNA form, the CDR3 reads TGCGCCAGCAGCCAAGGTCAAAGGGCCGAAAAACTGTTTTTT. It encodes CASSQGQRAEKLFF.